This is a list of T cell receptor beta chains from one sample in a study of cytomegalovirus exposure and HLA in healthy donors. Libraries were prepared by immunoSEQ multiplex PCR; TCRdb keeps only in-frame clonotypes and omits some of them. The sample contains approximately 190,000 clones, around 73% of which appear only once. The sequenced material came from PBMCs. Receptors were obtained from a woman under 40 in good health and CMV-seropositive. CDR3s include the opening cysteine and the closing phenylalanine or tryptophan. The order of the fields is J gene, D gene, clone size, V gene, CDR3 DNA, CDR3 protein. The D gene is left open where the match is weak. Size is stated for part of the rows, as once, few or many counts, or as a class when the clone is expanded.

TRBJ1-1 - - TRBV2 TGTGCCAGCAGGTCGGGGGGAGGCACTGAAGCTTTCTTT CASRSGGGTEAFF
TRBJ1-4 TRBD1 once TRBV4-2 TGTGCCAGCAGCCAGTTTTCAGGACAGGGGGGACTTGCAACTAATGAAAAACTGTTTTTT CASSQFSGQGGLATNEKLFF
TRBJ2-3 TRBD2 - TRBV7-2 TGTGCCAGCAGCTTCCGACTAGCGGGGGTCACAGATACGCAGTATTTT CASSFRLAGVTDTQYF
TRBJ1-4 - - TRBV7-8 TGTGCCAGCAGCTTAGAGGCATACTATAATGAAAAACTGTTTTTT CASSLEAYYNEKLFF
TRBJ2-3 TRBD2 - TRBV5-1 TGCGCCAGCAGCTTGGCACTAGCGGGAGGGGGAGATACGCAGTATTTT CASSLALAGGGDTQYF
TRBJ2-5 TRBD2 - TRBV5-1 TGCGCCAGCACCCGAAGACAGGGCGCGGGGACTAGCGGGGGGGCCCGCGAGACCCAGTACTTC CASTRRQGAGTSGGARETQYF
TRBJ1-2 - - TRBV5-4 TGTGCCAGCAGCTTGTTGGGAGGACGGTTGGGCTACACCTTC CASSLLGGRLGYTF
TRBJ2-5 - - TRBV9 TGTGCCAGCAGCGTAGGTCCCGTTGAGACCCAGTACTTC CASSVGPVETQYF
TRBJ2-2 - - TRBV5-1 TGCGCCAGCAGCTTGGTCGGGGAAACCGGGGAGCTGTTTTTT CASSLVGETGELFF
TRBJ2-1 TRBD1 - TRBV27 TGTGCCAGCAGACAAGCACAGGGGGCGATGAACAATGAGCAGTTCTTC CASRQAQGAMNNEQFF